This T cell receptor (beta chain) originates from a study of patients and donors after allogeneic stem cell transplantation. The V gene lost 8 bases and the J gene lost 3 bases, with 17 bases spanning the gap. This CDR3 region has 15 residues. TCRdb redid the calling of the RT-PCR reads with MiXCR, one entry per CDR3 protein. The table records 15,000 to 20,000 distinct CDR3 sequences, around 29% of them present only once. The source of this sequence is a human donor who was either an allogeneic HSCT recipient or a stem cell or donor lymphocyte infusion donor (not recorded which). It is not recorded whose cells these are; they may come from a transplant donor. Sequencing was performed on blood, either unsorted or a sorted T cell fraction (not recorded which). The rearrangement uses TRBV12-3 or TRBV12-4 and TRBJ1-3; D not resolved. DNA of the CDR3: TGTGCCAGCTGGTCCCTGGGGAGGGTTGGAAACACCATATATTTT. Translated: CASWSLGRVGNTIYF.